This T cell receptor beta chain is from a study of T cell changes during pregnancy in multiple sclerosis. The data were produced by immunoSEQ multiplex PCR, yet TCRdb's version contains in-frame clones alone and is incomplete. The sample includes fewer than 50,000 clones, approximately 87% seen only once; the top ten take 4% to 6%. This CDR3 comprises 15 residues. Germline V lookup: CDR1 KGHSH, CDR2 LQKENI. With 2 bases removed from V and 4 bases from J, the gap between germline ends came to 14 bases. This sequence was found in a female donor in good health, enrolled as a control in a pregnancy study. The genes are TRBV18 and TRBJ2-5; a weak D match, TRBD2 (5 bases). Specimen: peripheral blood, collected in the second trimester of pregnancy. The CDR3 here is CASSPLGDRGETQYF. As DNA, the CDR3 is TGTGCCAGCTCACCATTGGGCGATCGGGGAGAGACCCAGTACTTC.